The 32 T cell receptor beta chains listed next were all sequenced from one sample in a study of blood T cell repertoires in COVID-19. The assay was immunoSEQ multiplex PCR, and TCRdb's table has in-frame clones only and misses some. The sample has about 300,000 clones; 84% are singletons. The sample comprised peripheral blood. The receptor set was obtained from a human donor with COVID-19, enrolled during active disease. The donor label of this sample is uncertain.

The V gene is TRBV6-6, the J gene TRBJ2-4; 9 positions match TRBD2. There are 15 residues in the CDR3. V shed 7 bases, J shed 4 bases, and the junction held 8 bases outside the gene matches. From germline, CDR1 is MNHNY and CDR2 SVGAGI (reference sequence). The CDR3 DNA sequence: TGTGCCAGCATTGTAGCGGGAGACCTAAAAAACATTCAGTACTTC. Its protein product is CASIVAGDLKNIQYF.

This clone was seen only a few times. The CDR3: CASMFNSGANVLTF. The CDR3 nucleotides are TGCGCCAGCATGTTCAACTCTGGGGCCAACGTCCTGACTTTC. The chain employs TRBV5-1 and TRBJ2-6; D remains unclear. V lost 6 bases, J lost 0 bases, and 7 bases lay in between. The CDR3 runs 14 residues. Germline V gene sequence: CDR1 SGHRS, CDR2 YFSETQ.

The V gene is TRBV11-2, the J gene TRBJ2-2; tentatively, D is TRBD1 (6 bases). The CDR3 is 15 residues long. The V end was cut by 4 bases, the J end by 7 bases, with 16 bases between. Germline V lookup: CDR1 SGHAT, CDR2 FQNNGV. The CDR3 spells CASSSYRDFGGELFF. In nucleotides, the CDR3 is TGTGCCAGCAGCTCCTACAGGGATTTCGGCGGGGAGCTGTTTTTT.

The chain is built from TRBV3-1 (or the pseudogene TRBV3-2) and TRBJ2-2; perhaps TRBD2 as D (6 bases). V was cut by 4 bases and J by 6 bases, with 12 bases left in between. Germline-derived CDR1 and CDR2 are LGHDT and YNNKEL (reference sequence). The CDR3 has 14 residues. This CDR3 is CASSRTTRSGELFF. The CDR3 DNA is TGTGCCAGCAGCCGGACGACTAGATCCGGGGAGCTGTTTTTT.

This rearrangement joins TRBV4-3 to TRBJ1-3; possible D gene TRBD1, 6 bases. V was cut by 0 bases and J by 4 bases, with 16 bases left in between. Germline V gene sequence: CDR1 LGHNA, CDR2 YSLEER. The CDR3 is 17 amino acids. CDR3 in amino acids: CASSQDSAGAWGNTIYF. The CDR3 bases are TGCGCCAGCAGCCAAGATTCTGCGGGGGCGTGGGGAAACACCATATATTTT.

The chain uses TRBV18 and TRBJ2-1; 14 bases match TRBD2. The CDR3 consists of 16 residues. Germline CDR1 is KGHSH and CDR2 is LQKENI. Trimming removed 4 bases from V and 8 bases from J; junction bases left unmatched: 7. Written as DNA, the CDR3 is TGTGCCAGCTCACTCGGGACTAGCGGGAGAGGCGATGAGCAGTTCTTC. Translation: CASSLGTSGRGDEQFF.

The chain links TRBV9 to TRBJ1-5, with a tentative D call TRBD1 (6 bases). Trimming took off 0 bases at V and 6 bases at J, with 10 bases between the two ends. The CDR3 has 14 residues. The germline CDR1 and CDR2 sequences are SGDLS and YYNGEE. CDR3 sequence reads: CASSVEAGVQPQHF. The CDR3, as DNA: TGTGCCAGCAGCGTAGAGGCAGGGGTTCAGCCCCAGCATTTT.

Concerning this clone itself: Other nucleotide sequences in the sample specify the same CDR3. CDR3 in amino acids: CASSIGGNTEAFF. Written as DNA, the CDR3 is TGTGCCAGTAGTATCGGGGGGAACACTGAAGCTTTCTTT. J is TRBJ1-1 and V is TRBV19; D may be TRBD1 (5 bases). The CDR3 is made up of 13 amino acids. V lost 3 bases, J lost 1 base, and 6 bases lay in between. Germline assignment: CDR1 LNHDA and CDR2 SQIVND (reference sequence).

The V call is TRBV19, the J call TRBJ1-5; no firm D call. The V gene lost 1 base and the J gene lost 4 bases, with 11 bases spanning the gap. Per germline, CDR1 LNHDA and CDR2 SQIVND (reference sequence). The CDR3 is made up of 15 amino acids. The CDR3 DNA is TGTGCCAGTAGTATAGGCAGGTCAAGAAATCAGCCCCAGCATTTT. Translated: CASSIGRSRNQPQHF.

The chain combines TRBV19 with TRBJ2-1, with D perhaps matching TRBD1 (6 bases). Trimming cost V 8 bases and J 1 base, with 9 bases left between them. The length of the CDR3 is 13 residues. Germline V lookup: CDR1 LNHDA, CDR2 SQIVND (reference sequence). The CDR3 DNA sequence: TGTGCCAGTGGGGGCGGATCCTACAATGAGCAGTTCTTC. This sequence encodes CASGGGSYNEQFF. Full variable domain (rest looked up from reference TRBV19 and TRBJ2-1): DGGITQSPKYLFRKEGQNVTLSCEQNLNHDAMYWYRQDPGQGLRLIYYSQIVNDFQKGDIAEGYSVSREKKESFPLTVTSAQKNPTAFYLCASGGGSYNEQFFGPGTRLTVL.

The V call is TRBV20-1, the J call TRBJ1-2, with 8 bases aligning to TRBD1. The CDR3 runs to 15 residues. Germline CDR1 reads DFQATT; CDR2 reads SNEGSKA (reference sequence). V trimming: 3 bases; J trimming: 3 bases; junction bases outside the gene matches: 9. The CDR3 loop reads CSASEVRGRDYGYTF. In DNA, the CDR3 is TGCAGTGCTAGTGAGGTCAGGGGGCGGGACTATGGCTACACCTTC.

The chain recombines TRBV30 with TRBJ2-3; 12 nucleotides line up with TRBD2. CDR1 is GTSNPN, CDR2 SVGIG, per germline (reference sequence). The V and J ends lost 5 bases and 3 bases, in that order; junction bases with no gene match: 6. This CDR3 is 15 amino acids long. In DNA, the CDR3 is TGTGCCTGGGGGCCGCTAGCGGGAGGGACAGATACGCAGTATTTT. Encoded protein: CAWGPLAGGTDTQYF.

The chain combines TRBV30 with TRBJ1-4; D ambiguous. This CDR3 comprises 14 residues. With 3 bases removed from V and 9 bases from J, the gap between germline ends came to 17 bases. The germline V gene encodes CDR1 GTSNPN and CDR2 SVGIG (reference sequence). The CDR3, as DNA: TGTGCCTGGAGCCCAGGTACCCCTTCGCAAAAACTGTTTTTT. Translating gives CAWSPGTPSQKLFF.

The rearrangement uses TRBV11-2 and TRBJ1-5, with D uncertain. The CDR3 spans 13 residues. V shed 0 bases and J shed 4 bases, with 4 bases lying between them. Germline V gives CDR1 SGHAT, CDR2 FQNNGV. CDR3 DNA: TGTGCCAGCAGCTTAGAGAGGAATCAGCCCCAGCATTTT. This encodes CASSLERNQPQHF.

This sequence joins TRBV11-3 and TRBJ2-5, with 10 bases lining up with TRBD2. Germline assignment: CDR1 SGHNT and CDR2 YENEEA. Losses at the gene ends were 3 bases for V and 1 base for J; bases not matched to a gene: 5. The CDR3 covers 16 residues. In nucleotides, the CDR3 is TGTGCCAGCAGCTTGAGACTAGCGGGTTCCCAAGAGACCCAGTACTTC. Translated, it gives CASSLRLAGSQETQYF.

This chain links TRBV7-2 with TRBJ1-5; TRBD1 aligns across 7 bases. The germline V gene encodes CDR1 SGHTA and CDR2 FQGNSA. The CDR3 totals 15 residues. V lost 5 bases, J lost 5 bases, and 9 bases stayed unmatched. The DNA for the CDR3 is TGTGCCAGCAGCCCCGGGACAGAGGGGCATCAGCCCCAGCATTTT. Translated, it gives CASSPGTEGHQPQHF.

This sequence joins TRBV15 and TRBJ1-4; 9 positions agree with TRBD1. This CDR3 has 15 residues. V gave up 1 base and J gave up 6 bases; unmatched junction bases: 3. Germline V gives CDR1 LNHNV, CDR2 YYDKDF (reference sequence). CDR3 sequence reads: CATSRGTGVDEKLFF. CDR3 DNA sequence: TGTGCCACCAGCAGAGGGACAGGGGTAGATGAAAAACTGTTTTTT.

The CDR3 sequence is CAWTSGGLNEKLFF. DNA of the CDR3: TGTGCCTGGACCTCAGGGGGCCTTAATGAAAAACTGTTTTTT. J is TRBJ1-4 and V is TRBV30; 8 nucleotides line up with TRBD1. Germline values: CDR1 GTSNPN, CDR2 SVGIG (reference sequence). The CDR3 is 14 residues long. With 4 bases clipped from V and 4 bases from J, the junction kept 5 bases outside the gene matches.

This clone was seen a few times. The chain links TRBV25-1 to TRBJ1-1; tentatively, D is TRBD1 (5 bases). The CDR3 runs to 15 residues. The germline V gene encodes CDR1 MGHDK and CDR2 SYGVNS. Trimming removed 2 bases at V and 5 bases at J, with 15 bases between. The CDR3 DNA is TGTGCCAGCAGTGAACGAAGCGCGGGGGAAACTGAAGCTTTCTTT. It encodes CASSERSAGETEAFF.

This clone was recorded only once. This specimen includes other DNA sequences encoding the same CDR3. This rearrangement joins TRBV3-1 (or the pseudogene TRBV3-2) to TRBJ2-7; TRBD2 aligns across 13 bases. There are 15 residues in the CDR3. V lost 4 bases and J lost 3; bases outside the gene matches: 3. The germline V gene has CDR1 LGHDT and CDR2 YNNKEL (reference sequence). This CDR3 is CASSPRTSGSYEQYF. CDR3 bases: TGTGCCAGCAGCCCACGGACTAGCGGGAGCTACGAGCAGTACTTC.

V is TRBV6-1 and J is TRBJ2-7; tentatively, D is TRBD2 (6 bases). The length of the CDR3 is 16 residues. Trimming took off 4 bases at V and 0 bases at J, with 16 bases between the two ends. In germline, CDR1 is MNHNS, CDR2 SASEGT. The CDR3 spells CASSGRLGGASYEQYF. CDR3 sequence (DNA): TGTGCCAGCAGTGGAAGACTAGGCGGGGCCTCCTACGAGCAGTACTTC.

This clone was recorded only once. The chain joins TRBV5-4 to TRBJ2-7; D might be TRBD1 (5 bases). Germline CDR1 is SGHNT and CDR2 is YYREEE (reference sequence). V dropped 4 bases and J dropped 2 bases, with 13 bases sitting between them. This CDR3 region has 14 residues. CDR3 residues: CASSPPDRTYEQYF. The CDR3 region has the DNA TGTGCCAGCAGCCCGCCCGACAGAACCTACGAGCAGTACTTC.

The chain uses TRBV3-1 (or the pseudogene TRBV3-2) and TRBJ1-2; no reliable D call. This CDR3 has 16 residues. With 1 base removed from V and 6 bases from J, the gap between germline ends came to 18 bases. Germline CDR1 reads LGHDT; CDR2 reads YNNKEL (reference sequence). For the CDR3, the DNA is TGTGCCAGCAGCCAAGTTTCCTCGGGTACCGTGAATGGCTACACCTTC. Translation gives CASSQVSSGTVNGYTF.

This chain joins TRBV7-2 and TRBJ2-1; TRBD2 might be the D (5 bases). Germline-derived CDR1 and CDR2 are SGHTA and FQGNSA. V lost 0 bases to trimming and J lost 7 bases, with 10 bases between them. This CDR3 has 14 residues. The CDR3 protein is CASSLAWTQNEQFF. In nucleotides, the CDR3 is TGTGCCAGCAGCTTAGCGTGGACTCAGAATGAGCAGTTCTTC.

This CDR3 is CASSPQGREEGRDTQYF. CDR3 sequence (DNA): TGTGCCAGCTCACCACAGGGACGGGAGGAGGGGCGAGATACGCAGTATTTT. This chain uses TRBV18 with TRBJ2-3; TRBD2 agrees at 7 bases. J gave up 5 bases and V 1 base, and 12 bases lay outside the gene matches. CDR3 length equals 17 residues. Germline V gene data show CDR1 as KGHSH and CDR2 as LQKENI.

In its sample, this clone was seen a few times. The gene calls are TRBV5-1 and TRBJ2-7, with 8 bases matching TRBD1. J was trimmed by 5 bases and V by 4 bases; bases with no gene match: 14. This CDR3 contains 16 residues. Germline V CDR1 and CDR2: SGHRS, YFSETQ. The CDR3: CASSPGRRQGANEQYF. In nucleotides, the CDR3 is TGCGCCAGCAGCCCTGGCCGGAGGCAGGGGGCCAACGAGCAGTACTTC.

CDR3 sequence (DNA): TGTGCCAGCAGCCAAGTGGAGACAGGGTATTCACCCCTCCACTTT. It codes for CASSQVETGYSPLHF. V and J are TRBV3-1 (or the pseudogene TRBV3-2) and TRBJ1-6; TRBD1 aligns across 7 bases. CDR1 is LGHDT, CDR2 YNNKEL, per germline (reference sequence). This CDR3 spans 15 amino acids. The trim removed 1 base at V and 8 bases at J, leaving 5 bases unmatched.

CDR3 residues: CASEGDFQETQYF. The CDR3 coding sequence is TGTGCCAGTGAAGGGGACTTCCAAGAGACCCAGTACTTC. J is TRBJ2-5 and V is TRBV2; D might be TRBD2 (6 bases). The CDR3 consists of 13 residues. Trimming pared 9 bases from V and 1 base from J, leaving 12 bases between. From germline, CDR1 is SNHLY and CDR2 FYNNEI.

The gene calls are TRBV28 and TRBJ2-7; 10 nucleotides match TRBD1. This CDR3 region has 14 residues. The V gene's germline CDR1 is MDHEN and CDR2 SYDVKM. V shed 5 bases and J 6 bases; nucleotides not matched to a gene: 7. The CDR3 here is CASSRQGARGEQYF. The CDR3 region has the DNA TGTGCCAGCAGTCGACAGGGGGCCCGGGGCGAGCAGTACTTC. The whole variable domain, filled in from reference TRBV28 and TRBJ2-7, reads DVKVTQSSRYLVKRTGEKVFLECVQDMDHENMFWYRQDPGLGLRLIYFSYDVKMKEKGDIPEGYSVSREKKERFSLILESASTNQTSMYLCASSRQGARGEQYFGPGTRLTVT.

This clone has a single count. The V gene is TRBV5-4, the J gene TRBJ1-2; the match to TRBD1 covers 8 bases. V was clipped by 3 bases and J by 9 bases; unmatched bases: 10. This CDR3 contains 14 residues. From germline, CDR1 is SGHNT and CDR2 YYREEE (reference sequence). This CDR3 is CASSYRGAGRSYTF. The CDR3, as DNA: TGTGCCAGCAGCTACAGGGGGGCGGGCAGGAGCTACACCTTC.

This sequence joins TRBV19 and TRBJ2-5; D unresolved. This CDR3 has 14 residues. Germline V gene data show CDR1 as LNHDA and CDR2 as SQIVND (reference sequence). V was cut by 4 bases and J by 2 bases, with 11 bases left in between. CDR3 region: CASSNPGRQETQYF. The CDR3 bases are TGTGCCAGTAGTAACCCTGGCAGGCAAGAGACCCAGTACTTC.

The chain's CDR3 is CASSPGTSAPIEQYF. CDR3 nucleotides: TGTGCCAGCAGTCCAGGGACTAGCGCTCCCATAGAGCAGTACTTC. J is TRBJ2-7 and V is TRBV28; TRBD2 agrees at 10 bases. CDR3 size: 15 residues. V was clipped by 5 bases and J by 7 bases; unmatched bases: 11. Per the germline V gene, CDR1 is MDHEN and CDR2 is SYDVKM.